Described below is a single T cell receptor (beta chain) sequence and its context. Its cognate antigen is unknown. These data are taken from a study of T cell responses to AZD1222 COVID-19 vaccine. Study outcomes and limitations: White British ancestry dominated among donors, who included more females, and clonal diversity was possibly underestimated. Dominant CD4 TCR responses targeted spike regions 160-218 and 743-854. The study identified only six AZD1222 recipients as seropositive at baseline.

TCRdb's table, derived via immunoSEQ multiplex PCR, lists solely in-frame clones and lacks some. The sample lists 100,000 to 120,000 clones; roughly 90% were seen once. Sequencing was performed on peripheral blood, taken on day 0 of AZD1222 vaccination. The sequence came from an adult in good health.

DNA of the CDR3: TGTGCCAGCAGTTACTCGGACTCCTACTACAATGAGCAGTTCTTC. Amino acids: CASSYSDSYYNEQFF. The gene calls are TRBV6-5 and TRBJ2-1, with a tentative D call TRBD2 (5 bases). With 0 bases removed from V and 3 bases from J, the gap between germline ends came to 9 bases. This CDR3 comprises 15 residues. From germline, CDR1 is MNHEY and CDR2 SVGAGI.